These 13 T cell receptor beta chains were sequenced from one sample in a study of blood T cell repertoires in COVID-19. The protocol was immunoSEQ multiplex PCR, while the TCRdb copy is restricted to in-frame clones and leaves out a portion. Altogether tens of thousands of clones are present, approximately 80% being singletons, with the ten largest covering 28%. The sample comprised peripheral blood. Receptors were obtained from a man aged 70-80 years with acute or convalescent COVID-19.

This chain links TRBV5-1 with TRBJ2-1; maybe TRBD2 (6 bases). Trimming removed 0 bases from V and 4 bases from J, with 14 bases in between. The CDR3 covers 16 residues. In germline, CDR1 is SGHRS, CDR2 YFSETQ. The CDR3 sequence is CASSLEGGGAYNEQFF. Written as DNA, the CDR3 is TGCGCCAGCAGCTTGGAAGGCGGAGGGGCTTACAATGAGCAGTTCTTC.

The rearrangement joins TRBV29-1 to TRBJ1-2; TRBD1 might be the D (5 bases). V was clipped by 6 bases and J by 2 bases, with 16 bases between them. Per the germline V gene, CDR1 is SQVTM and CDR2 is ANQGSEA. The CDR3 runs to 14 residues. The CDR3 DNA follows: TGCAGCGTCGGGGGTCCCGAAGTGAACTATGGCTACACCTTC. Its protein product is CSVGGPEVNYGYTF.

The chain couples TRBV12-3 or TRBV12-4 to TRBJ2-1; tentatively, D is TRBD2 (5 bases). The CDR3 loop spans 13 amino acids. V shed 3 bases and J shed 8 bases, with 11 bases lying between them. The CDR3 here is CASSFAGADEQFF. The CDR3 DNA reads as TGTGCCAGCAGTTTCGCAGGAGCGGATGAGCAGTTCTTC.

The CDR3 DNA reads as TGTGCCAGTAGTATTGACGGGACTCTCTACGAGCAGTACTTC. Protein sequence: CASSIDGTLYEQYF. The rearrangement uses TRBV19 and TRBJ2-7, with D perhaps TRBD2 (6 bases). The CDR3 has 14 residues. Trimming pared 3 bases from V and 3 bases from J, leaving 12 bases between. Germline CDR1 reads LNHDA; CDR2 reads SQIVND (reference sequence).

This clone was counted a few times. The rearrangement uses TRBV19 and TRBJ1-1; D is possibly TRBD1 (5 bases). This CDR3 has 12 residues. Germline V lookup: CDR1 LNHDA, CDR2 SQIVND (reference sequence). Trimming cost V 7 bases and J 6 bases, with 12 bases left between them. The CDR3 bases are TGTGCCAGTAATGGGGCCCCCCCTGAAGCTTTCTTT. Translating it yields CASNGAPPEAFF.

The gene calls are TRBV7-8 and TRBJ1-5, with 11 bases lining up with TRBD1. The CDR3 is made up of 17 amino acids. Unmatched junction bases numbered 8, after V lost 3 bases and J lost 4 bases. The germline gives CDR1 SGHVS, CDR2 FQNEAQ. The CDR3 DNA is TGTGCCAGCAGCTTCGGACAGGGGGCGAGAACTAATCAGCCCCAGCATTTT. This codes for CASSFGQGARTNQPQHF.

This clone was detected once. The V call is TRBV7-3, the J call TRBJ2-1; D gene ambiguous. The ends were cut back, 2 bases at V and 7 bases at J, with 12 bases in the middle. CDR3 size: 14 residues. Germline values: CDR1 SGHTA, CDR2 FQGTGA. The CDR3 nucleotides read TGTGCCAGCAGCTTATCCCCGACAACGAATGAGCAGTTCTTC. Its translation: CASSLSPTTNEQFF.

The CDR3 loop reads CASSQVTAGEQYF. CDR3 DNA: TGTGCCAGCAGCCAAGTAACAGCTGGGGAGCAGTACTTC. J is TRBJ2-7 and V is TRBV4-2; D remains unclear. This CDR3 region has 13 residues. Germline V lookup: CDR1 LGHNA, CDR2 YNFKEQ. V was shortened by 1 base and J by 7 bases, with 11 bases between the two germline ends.

A word on this clone: The same CDR3 can be traced to other DNA sequences in this sample. This chain connects TRBV19 to TRBJ2-3, with 7 bases identical to TRBD1. This CDR3 has 13 amino acids. Germline CDR1 is LNHDA and CDR2 is SQIVND (reference sequence). With V trimmed by 6 bases and J by 3 bases, 3 bases remained unmatched. CDR3 coding DNA: TGTGCCAGTAGGACAGGGTCAACAGATACGCAGTATTTT. It codes for CASRTGSTDTQYF. The variable domain in full, completed from reference TRBV19 and TRBJ2-3, reads DGGITQSPKYLFRKEGQNVTLSCEQNLNHDAMYWYRQDPGQGLRLIYYSQIVNDFQKGDIAEGYSVSREKKESFPLTVTSAQKNPTAFYLCASRTGSTDTQYFGPGTRLTVL.

This clone occurred once. The V gene is TRBV19, the J gene TRBJ1-3; D is undetermined. CDR3 size: 14 residues. Germline V gives CDR1 LNHDA, CDR2 SQIVND (reference sequence). Trimming took off 5 bases at V and 1 base at J, with 9 bases between the two ends. The CDR3 sequence: CASSPYGSGNTIYF. CDR3 coding DNA: TGTGCCAGTAGTCCCTACGGTTCTGGAAACACCATATATTTT.

This chain uses TRBV14 with TRBJ2-5, with 8 bases fitting TRBD2. V gave up 4 bases and J gave up 7 bases; unmatched junction bases: 5. Germline V CDR1 and CDR2: SGHDN, FVKESK. The CDR3 is 13 amino acids. In nucleotides, the CDR3 is TGTGCCAGCAGCCGACCGGGACTAGGGACCCAGTACTTC. Translated: CASSRPGLGTQYF.

This chain joins TRBV30 and TRBJ1-1; D ambiguous. There are 11 residues in the CDR3. Germline assignment: CDR1 GTSNPN and CDR2 SVGIG (reference sequence). Trimming pared 4 bases from V and 4 bases from J, leaving 7 bases between. The CDR3 sequence is CAWTQRTEAFF. DNA for the CDR3: TGTGCCTGGACCCAGCGCACTGAAGCTTTCTTT.

The V call is TRBV2, the J call TRBJ2-2; weak D call: TRBD2 (5 bases). The CDR3 runs 18 residues. V dropped 4 bases and J dropped 3 bases, with 21 bases sitting between them. CDR1 SNHLY and CDR2 FYNNEI come from the germline V gene. The CDR3 loop is CASSGGVPLGIDTGELFF. In nucleotides, the CDR3 is TGTGCCAGCAGTGGGGGAGTTCCATTGGGTATTGACACCGGGGAGCTGTTTTTT.